This T cell receptor (beta chain) was obtained from a study of sequential checkpoint blockade in melanoma. Repertoires were generated with immunoSEQ multiplex PCR, while TCRdb's copy carries only in-frame clones and drops some. The sample yields 30,000 to 35,000 clones, about four fifths seen once. Treatment denoted: randomized to nivolumab then ipilimumab (arm A) or the reverse (arm B). Sorted cells were live CD3+CD8+, lacking CD19 and CD56, from PBMCs. Germline V gene data show CDR1 as ENHRY and CDR2 as SYGVKD. This CDR3 comprises 15 residues. The junction had 7 bases not matched to a gene; V was cut back by 2 bases and J by 6 bases.

The V and J genes are TRBV10-3 and TRBJ2-7, with 10 bases identical to TRBD1. The sample in question was CD8+ T cells sorted from blood (inferred from file names), obtained from a patient given nivolumab and ipilimumab in sequence. The sequence was collected from a human donor with melanoma. In DNA form, the CDR3 reads TGTGCCATCAGTGAGCCCGGGACAGGGGACTCCGAGCAGTACTTC. This encodes CAISEPGTGDSEQYF.